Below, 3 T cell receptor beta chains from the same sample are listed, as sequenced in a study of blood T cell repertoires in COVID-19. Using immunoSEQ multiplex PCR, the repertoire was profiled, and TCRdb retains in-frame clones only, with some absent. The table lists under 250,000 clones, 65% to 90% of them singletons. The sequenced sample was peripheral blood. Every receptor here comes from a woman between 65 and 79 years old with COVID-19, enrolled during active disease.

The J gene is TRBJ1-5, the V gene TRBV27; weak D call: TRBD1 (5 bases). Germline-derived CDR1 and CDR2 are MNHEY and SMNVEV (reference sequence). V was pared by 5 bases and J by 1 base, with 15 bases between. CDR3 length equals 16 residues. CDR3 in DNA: TGTGCCAGCAGTCCTTTGGGGGAGGGCAGCAATCAGCCCCAGCATTTT. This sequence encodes CASSPLGEGSNQPQHF.

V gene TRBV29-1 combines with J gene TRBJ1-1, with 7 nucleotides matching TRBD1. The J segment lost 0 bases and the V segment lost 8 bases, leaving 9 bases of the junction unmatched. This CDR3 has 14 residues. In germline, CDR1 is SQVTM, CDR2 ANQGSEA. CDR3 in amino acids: CSLRQGPLNTEAFF. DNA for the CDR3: TGCAGCTTACGACAGGGCCCCTTGAACACTGAAGCTTTCTTT.

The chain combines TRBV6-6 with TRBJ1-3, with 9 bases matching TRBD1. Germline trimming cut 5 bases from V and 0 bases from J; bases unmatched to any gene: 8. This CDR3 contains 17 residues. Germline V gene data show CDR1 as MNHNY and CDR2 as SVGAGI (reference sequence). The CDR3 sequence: CASSHRDRVSSGNTIYF. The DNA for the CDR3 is TGTGCCAGCAGTCACCGGGACAGGGTGTCCTCTGGAAACACCATATATTTT.